The clone carrying this T cell receptor beta chain was seen at least ten times. Its target is unknown. TCRdb recomputed calls from the RACE reads with MiXCR, one row per CDR3 protein. The table shows roughly 38,000 distinct CDR3 sequences, with roughly 12% occurring only once. The source of the sample is a study of human T cells and chemical hapten exposure. In the study overall: The patients were mostly female; they had alopecia areata, totalis or universalis. Study findings and constraints: Clustering by CDR3 similarity yielded significantly more large clusters from expanded TCRs than controls. TCRs at a frequency above 1 in 1000 stayed unchanged with DPC sensitization.

Time point reported: pre-sensitization, week 0. Indicated treatment: therapeutic diphenylcyclopropenone sensitization with weekly scalp DPC. Total RNA was isolated from whole blood that had not been fractionated. Trimming took 3 bases from V and 8 from J, leaving 7 bases between them. This CDR3 is built from 12 residues. Germline loops: CDR1 LNHDA, CDR2 SQIVND (reference sequence). The source is a woman aged 40 to 50 with alopecia areata. Some clones in this sample may be carry-over from other donors' samples. The material sequenced was whole blood, taken in connection with sensitization to the hapten diphenylcyclopropenone (DPC). This sequence joins TRBV19 and TRBJ2-2, with D uncertain. CDR3 in amino acids: CASSIFQGELFF. The CDR3 coding sequence is TGTGCCAGTAGTATCTTCCAAGGGGAGCTGTTTTTT. Together with reference TRBV19 and TRBJ2-2, the CDR3 gives the full variable domain: DGGITQSPKYLFRKEGQNVTLSCEQNLNHDAMYWYRQDPGQGLRLIYYSQIVNDFQKGDIAEGYSVSREKKESFPLTVTSAQKNPTAFYLCASSIFQGELFFGEGSRLTVL.